The 25 T cell receptor beta chains in this list originate from one sample, sequenced in a study of radiation and T cells in renal cell carcinoma. Some clones are missing from TCRdb's copy, which holds only in-frame ones; the method was immunoSEQ multiplex PCR. Of 150,000 to 200,000 clones listed, about 88% are singletons. Time point of the sample: blood 4 weeks post-SBRT, at nephrectomy. Stated treatment: 15 Gy SBRT to primary tumor, nephrectomy 4 weeks later. The input for sequencing was blood, taken from a patient whose treatment included radiotherapy and nephrectomy. The receptors were gathered from a woman between 45 and 60 years old with renal cell carcinoma.

J is TRBJ1-5 and V is TRBV4-1; D is possibly TRBD1 (6 bases). The CDR3 loop spans 16 amino acids. CDR1 is MGHRA, CDR2 YSYEKL, per germline. Trimming left V 6 bases short and J 6 bases short, with 21 bases between. CDR3 amino acids: CASSNPPQGKIQPQHF. CDR3 DNA sequence: TGCGCCAGCAGTAACCCCCCACAGGGTAAAATTCAGCCCCAGCATTTT.

This clone was picked up a small number of times. This chain connects TRBV6-1 to TRBJ1-1; the match to TRBD1 covers 7 bases. V shed 4 bases, J shed 7 bases, and the junction held 6 bases outside the gene matches. Germline loops: CDR1 MNHNS, CDR2 SASEGT. The CDR3 totals 13 residues. The CDR3 here is CASSGQQGYEAFF. CDR3 DNA: TGTGCCAGCAGTGGGCAACAGGGGTATGAAGCTTTCTTT.

The V and J genes are TRBV16 and TRBJ2-2; no clear D. The V and J ends lost 2 bases and 6 bases respectively, with 7 bases between them. The CDR3 loop spans 13 amino acids. CDR1 is KGHSY, CDR2 FQNENV, per germline. The DNA of the CDR3 is TGTGCCAGCAGCCAACGAGATTCCGGGGAGCTGTTTTTT. This sequence encodes CASSQRDSGELFF.

The chain uses TRBV18 and TRBJ2-7; D not certain. The CDR3 runs to 13 residues. V gave up 6 bases and J gave up 0 bases, with 9 bases separating them. Germline V gene sequence: CDR1 KGHSH, CDR2 LQKENI. The CDR3 DNA reads as TGTGCCAGCTCGCCGGGCTACTCCTACGAGCAGTACTTC. Residues: CASSPGYSYEQYF.

The chain is built from TRBV6-1 and TRBJ1-2, with D uncertain. The germline V gene has CDR1 MNHNS and CDR2 SASEGT. CDR3 size: 12 residues. Trimming left V 6 bases short and J 8 bases short, with 13 bases between. CDR3 sequence: CASSAGWAGYTF. CDR3 sequence (DNA): TGTGCCAGCAGCGCGGGGTGGGCAGGCTACACCTTC.

J is TRBJ1-1 and V is TRBV18; no clear D. The CDR3 runs 14 residues. With 3 bases removed from V and 1 base from J, the gap between germline ends came to 9 bases. Germline lookup yields CDR1 KGHSH and CDR2 LQKENI. The CDR3 here is CASSPPTGNTEAFF. The CDR3 DNA reads as TGTGCCAGCTCACCTCCGACGGGGAACACTGAAGCTTTCTTT.

The V and J genes are TRBV5-6 and TRBJ1-2, with D maybe TRBD1 (5 bases). The CDR3 contains 13 residues. CDR1 and CDR2 from the germline V gene are SGHDT and YYEEEE. Trimming removed 1 base from V and 7 bases from J, with 11 bases in between. CDR3 coding DNA: TGTGCCAGCAGCTTGATTTTGGGGCTTGGCTACACCTTC. Translation: CASSLILGLGYTF.

This rearrangement joins TRBV19 to TRBJ1-2; D gene unclear. Germline V gene lookup returns CDR1 LNHDA and CDR2 SQIVND (reference sequence). The CDR3 sequence is 13 residues long. Trimming took off 1 base at V and 8 bases at J, with 11 bases between the two ends. The CDR3 sequence is CASSIGPTGGYTF. As DNA, the CDR3 is TGTGCCAGTAGTATAGGGCCCACGGGGGGCTACACCTTC.

V is TRBV5-1 and J is TRBJ2-3; D uncertain. The germline V and J ends were trimmed by 0 bases and 2 bases, with 7 bases remaining between them. The germline CDR1 and CDR2 sequences are SGHRS and YFSETQ. The CDR3 has 14 residues. The CDR3 protein is CASSLATFTDTQYF. As DNA, the CDR3 is TGCGCCAGCAGCTTGGCCACATTCACAGATACGCAGTATTTT.

The chain uses TRBV15 and TRBJ1-2, with 8 positions matching TRBD1. CDR3 length: 14 amino acids. J was trimmed by 8 bases and V by 0 bases; bases with no gene match: 5. CDR1 is LNHNV, CDR2 YYDKDF, per germline (reference sequence). The CDR3 region is CATSRDRGRLGYTF. The CDR3 DNA reads TGTGCCACCAGCAGAGACAGGGGGCGGCTCGGCTACACCTTC. The full variable domain, with the rest looked up from reference TRBV15 and TRBJ1-2, is DAMVIQNPRYQVTQFGKPVTLSCSQTLNHNVMYWYQQKSSQAPKLLFHYYDKDFNNEADTPDNFQSRRPNTSFCFLDIRSPGLGDTAMYLCATSRDRGRLGYTFGSGTRLTVV.

V is TRBV2 and J is TRBJ1-2; D remains ambiguous. Germline V gene data show CDR1 as SNHLY and CDR2 as FYNNEI. The CDR3 extends over 14 amino acids. V was trimmed by 6 bases and J by 7 bases, leaving 18 bases between them. CDR3 nucleotide sequence: TGTGCCAGCAGCGACCGGACCCGACTAGCTGGCTACACCTTC. Translating gives CASSDRTRLAGYTF.

The chain employs TRBV9 and TRBJ2-7; D possibly corresponds to TRBD1 (6 bases). CDR3 length: 14 amino acids. The germline V gene encodes CDR1 SGDLS and CDR2 YYNGEE. V was clipped by 0 bases and J by 7 bases, with 14 bases between them. The CDR3 region is CASSVAGVLGEQYF. The CDR3 DNA follows: TGTGCCAGCAGCGTAGCAGGGGTCCTCGGGGAGCAGTACTTC.

Only a few counts were recorded for this clone. The chain uses TRBV30 and TRBJ1-5, with 9 bases fitting TRBD1. The CDR3 length is 14 residues. Germline V CDR1 and CDR2: GTSNPN, SVGIG (reference sequence). With 3 bases clipped from V and 4 bases from J, the junction kept 4 bases outside the gene matches. CDR3 DNA sequence: TGTGCCTGGAGCGGACAGGGGTATAATCAGCCCCAGCATTTT. Translated: CAWSGQGYNQPQHF.

DNA for the CDR3: TGTGCCGGCGGGGGGGAGAAAGGAGAGACCCAGTACTTC. Amino acid sequence: CAGGGEKGETQYF. V is TRBV7-2 and J is TRBJ2-5, with 9 bases matching TRBD2. Germline CDR1 reads SGHTA; CDR2 reads FQGNSA. CDR3 length: 13 residues. V lost 11 bases and J lost 4; bases outside the gene matches: 8.

V and J are TRBV6-5 and TRBJ1-5; 7 nucleotides align to TRBD1. Germline lookup yields CDR1 MNHEY and CDR2 SVGAGI. Losses at the gene ends were 6 bases for V and 5 bases for J; bases not matched to a gene: 7. The CDR3 contains 14 residues. CDR3 bases: TGTGCCAGCAGCCCAAGGGGACAGCATCAGCCCCAGCATTTT. This encodes CASSPRGQHQPQHF.

The CDR3 sequence: CASSLDSPAQETQYF. Written as DNA, the CDR3 is TGCGCCAGCAGCTTGGACAGTCCCGCCCAAGAGACCCAGTACTTC. The V gene is TRBV5-1, the J gene TRBJ2-5; D unresolved. Trimming stripped 0 bases from V and 1 base from J, with 10 bases between. The germline V gene has CDR1 SGHRS and CDR2 YFSETQ. CDR3 length: 15 residues.

The chain recombines TRBV18 with TRBJ2-7, with 7 positions matching TRBD1. Germline V gene data show CDR1 as KGHSH and CDR2 as LQKENI. The CDR3 has 15 residues. The V gene end was trimmed by 3 bases and the J gene end by 2 bases; junction bases not matched to a gene: 7. The CDR3, as DNA: TGTGCCAGCTCACCCGGGACAGTTAATACCTACGAGCAGTACTTC. Its protein product is CASSPGTVNTYEQYF.

The chain links TRBV5-1 to TRBJ2-2; D ambiguous. The CDR3 spans 16 residues. Germline V gene lookup returns CDR1 SGHRS and CDR2 YFSETQ. Trimming removed 1 base at V and 7 bases at J, with 17 bases between. The CDR3: CASSLLRLTTGGELFF. CDR3 nucleotides: TGCGCCAGCAGCTTGTTGAGATTGACCACCGGCGGGGAGCTGTTTTTT.

The genes are TRBV6-5 and TRBJ2-7, with 10 bases fitting TRBD1. With V trimmed by 6 bases and J by 1 base, 3 bases remained unmatched. The CDR3 loop spans 14 amino acids. The germline V gene has CDR1 MNHEY and CDR2 SVGAGI. The CDR3 bases are TGTGCCAGCAGCGACAGGGGGCTTTCCTACGAGCAGTACTTC. Its translation: CASSDRGLSYEQYF.

This rearrangement joins TRBV6-6 to TRBJ2-1; D possibly uses TRBD1 or TRBD2 (5 bases each). The germline V gene encodes CDR1 MNHNY and CDR2 SVGAGI (reference sequence). The V gene lost 8 bases and the J gene lost 6 bases, with 14 bases spanning the gap. CDR3 size: 13 residues. The CDR3 here is CASSTREPNEQFF. DNA of the CDR3: TGTGCCAGCTCGACCAGGGAGCCCAATGAGCAGTTCTTC.

This clone was detected only a few times. The sample has other DNA sequences that encode this CDR3 too. The gene calls are TRBV5-6 and TRBJ1-1; D may be TRBD1 (6 bases). Per germline, CDR1 SGHDT and CDR2 YYEEEE. Trimming shortened V by 4 bases and J by 0 bases, and 7 bases separated the two germline ends. CDR3 length equals 13 residues. CDR3 DNA sequence: TGTGCCAGCAGCGGGACACTGAACACTGAAGCTTTCTTT. Amino acid sequence: CASSGTLNTEAFF.

The chain combines TRBV6-4 with TRBJ2-2, with D perhaps matching TRBD1 (5 bases). CDR3 size: 15 residues. Per the germline V gene, CDR1 is MRHNA and CDR2 is SNTAGT. The V end was cut by 6 bases, the J end by 4 bases, with 15 bases between. The CDR3 DNA follows: TGTGCCAGCAGCCCTAATCGACAGTCCACCGGGGAGCTGTTTTTT. Its protein is CASSPNRQSTGELFF.

V and J are TRBV15 and TRBJ1-3, with 8 positions matching TRBD1. This CDR3 region has 15 residues. With V trimmed by 5 bases and J by 1 base, 4 bases remained unmatched. Per the germline V gene, CDR1 is LNHNV and CDR2 is YYDKDF (reference sequence). The DNA for the CDR3 is TGTGCCACCAGCCCGGACAGGGATTCTGGAAACACCATATATTTT. Amino acid sequence: CATSPDRDSGNTIYF.

The chain combines TRBV5-1 with TRBJ1-1; perhaps TRBD1 as D (5 bases). Germline values: CDR1 SGHRS, CDR2 YFSETQ. CDR3 length: 15 amino acids. V was pared by 1 base and J by 6 bases, with 16 bases between. The DNA of the CDR3 is TGCGCCAGCAGCTTGCTACAGGATTCTTACGCTGAAGCTTTCTTT. Residues: CASSLLQDSYAEAFF.

The table lists this clone with a count of one. This chain uses TRBV9 with TRBJ1-3, with TRBD1 matching over 8 bases. The CDR3 has 17 residues. Trimming at V came to 0 bases and at J to 4 bases, leaving 9 bases not matched to a gene. Germline lookup yields CDR1 SGDLS and CDR2 YYNGEE. The CDR3 reads CASSVGPQGARGNTIYF. CDR3 bases: TGTGCCAGCAGCGTAGGTCCTCAGGGGGCGCGAGGAAACACCATATATTTT.